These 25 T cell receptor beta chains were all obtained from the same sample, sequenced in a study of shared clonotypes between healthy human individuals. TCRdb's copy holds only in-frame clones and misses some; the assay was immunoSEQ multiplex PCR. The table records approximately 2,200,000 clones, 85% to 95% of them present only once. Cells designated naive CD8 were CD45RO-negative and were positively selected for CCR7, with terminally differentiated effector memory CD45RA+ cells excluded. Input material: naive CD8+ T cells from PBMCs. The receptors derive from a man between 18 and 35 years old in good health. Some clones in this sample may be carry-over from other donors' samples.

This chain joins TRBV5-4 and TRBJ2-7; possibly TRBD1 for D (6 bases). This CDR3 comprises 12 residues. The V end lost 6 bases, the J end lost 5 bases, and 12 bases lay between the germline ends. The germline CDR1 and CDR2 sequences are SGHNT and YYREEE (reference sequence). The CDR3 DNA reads TGTGCCAGCACTTTAGGGGGAAACGAGCAGTACTTC. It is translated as CASTLGGNEQYF.

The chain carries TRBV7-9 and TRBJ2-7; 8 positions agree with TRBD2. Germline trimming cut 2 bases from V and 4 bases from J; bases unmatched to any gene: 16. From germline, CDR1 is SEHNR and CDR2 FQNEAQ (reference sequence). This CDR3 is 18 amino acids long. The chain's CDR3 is CASSLWGAGGNFNYEQYF. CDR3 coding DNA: TGTGCCAGCAGCTTATGGGGTGCGGGGGGAAACTTCAATTACGAGCAGTACTTC.

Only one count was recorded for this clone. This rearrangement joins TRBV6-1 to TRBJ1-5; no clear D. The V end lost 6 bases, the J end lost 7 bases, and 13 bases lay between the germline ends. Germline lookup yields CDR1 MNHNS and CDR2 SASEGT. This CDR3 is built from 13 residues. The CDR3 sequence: CASSYLSGQPQHF. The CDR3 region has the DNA TGTGCCAGCAGCTACCTATCAGGACAGCCCCAGCATTTT.

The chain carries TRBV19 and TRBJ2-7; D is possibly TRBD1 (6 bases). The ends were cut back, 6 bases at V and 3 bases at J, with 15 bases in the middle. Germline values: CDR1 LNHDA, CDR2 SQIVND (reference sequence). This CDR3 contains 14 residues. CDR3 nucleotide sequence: TGTGCCAGTAGCCCCGGTATAGGGGGCTACGAGCAGTACTTC. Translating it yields CASSPGIGGYEQYF.

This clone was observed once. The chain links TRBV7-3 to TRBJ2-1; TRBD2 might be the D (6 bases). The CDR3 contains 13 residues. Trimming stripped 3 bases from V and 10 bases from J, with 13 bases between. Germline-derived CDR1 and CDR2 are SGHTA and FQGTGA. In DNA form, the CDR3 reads TGTGCCAGCAGCTTCGGGGGAACTCGGGAGCAGTTCTTC. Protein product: CASSFGGTREQFF.

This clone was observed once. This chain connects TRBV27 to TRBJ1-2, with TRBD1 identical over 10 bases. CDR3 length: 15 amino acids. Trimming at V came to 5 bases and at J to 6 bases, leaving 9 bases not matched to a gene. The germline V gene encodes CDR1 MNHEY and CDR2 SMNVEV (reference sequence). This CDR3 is CASSHRLGQGDGYTF. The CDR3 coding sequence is TGTGCCAGCAGTCACCGCCTTGGACAGGGGGATGGCTACACCTTC.

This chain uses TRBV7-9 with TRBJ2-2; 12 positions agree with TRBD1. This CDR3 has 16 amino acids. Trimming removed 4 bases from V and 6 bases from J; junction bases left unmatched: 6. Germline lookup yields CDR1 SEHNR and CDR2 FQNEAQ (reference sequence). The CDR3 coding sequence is TGTGCCAGCAGCTCCCGGGACAGGGGGCTGGCCGGGGAGCTGTTTTTT. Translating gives CASSSRDRGLAGELFF. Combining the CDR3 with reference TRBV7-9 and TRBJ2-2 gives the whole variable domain DTGVSQNPRHKITKRGQNVTFRCDPISEHNRLYWYRQTLGQGPEFLTYFQNEAQLEKSRLLSDRFSAERPKGSFSTLEIQRTEQGDSAMYLCASSSRDRGLAGELFFGEGSRLTVL.

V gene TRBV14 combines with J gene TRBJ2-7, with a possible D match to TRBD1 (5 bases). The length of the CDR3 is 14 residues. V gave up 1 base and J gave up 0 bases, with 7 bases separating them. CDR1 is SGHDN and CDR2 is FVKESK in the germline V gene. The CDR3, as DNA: TGTGCCAGCAGCCAAGTCAGGGCCTCCTACGAGCAGTACTTC. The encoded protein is CASSQVRASYEQYF. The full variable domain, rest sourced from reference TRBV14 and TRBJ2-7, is EAGVTQFPSHSVIEKGQTVTLRCDPISGHDNLYWYRRVMGKEIKFLLHFVKESKQDESGMPNNRFLAERTGGTYSTLKVQPAELEDSGVYFCASSQVRASYEQYFGPGTRLTVT.

CDR3 amino acids: CAISDPSGDTEAFF. In DNA, the CDR3 is TGTGCCATCAGTGATCCCTCAGGGGACACTGAAGCTTTCTTT. The gene calls are TRBV10-3 and TRBJ1-1, with D possibly being TRBD1 (6 bases). The CDR3 consists of 14 residues. V was trimmed by 3 bases and J by 3 bases, leaving 11 bases between them. The germline gives CDR1 ENHRY, CDR2 SYGVKD.

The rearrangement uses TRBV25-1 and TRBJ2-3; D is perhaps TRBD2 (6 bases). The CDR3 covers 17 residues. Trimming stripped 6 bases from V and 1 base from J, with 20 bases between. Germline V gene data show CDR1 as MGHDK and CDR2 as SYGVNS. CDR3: CASSPRERVSGTDTQYF. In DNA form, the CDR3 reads TGTGCCAGCAGCCCAAGGGAGCGGGTTTCGGGCACAGATACGCAGTATTTT.

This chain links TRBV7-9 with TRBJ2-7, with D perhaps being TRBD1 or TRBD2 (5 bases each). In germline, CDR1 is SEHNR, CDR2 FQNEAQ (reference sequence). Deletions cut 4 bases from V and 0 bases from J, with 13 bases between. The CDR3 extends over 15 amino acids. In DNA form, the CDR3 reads TGTGCCAGCAGCTGGGGACGGAGCCACTCCTACGAGCAGTACTTC. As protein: CASSWGRSHSYEQYF. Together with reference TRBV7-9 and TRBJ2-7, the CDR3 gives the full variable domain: DTGVSQNPRHKITKRGQNVTFRCDPISEHNRLYWYRQTLGQGPEFLTYFQNEAQLEKSRLLSDRFSAERPKGSFSTLEIQRTEQGDSAMYLCASSWGRSHSYEQYFGPGTRLTVT.

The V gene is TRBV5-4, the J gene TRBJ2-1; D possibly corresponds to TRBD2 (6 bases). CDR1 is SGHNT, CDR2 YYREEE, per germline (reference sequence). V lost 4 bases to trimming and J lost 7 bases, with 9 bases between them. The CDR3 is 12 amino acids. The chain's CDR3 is CASSRLVNEQFF. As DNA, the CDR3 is TGTGCCAGCAGCCGACTAGTAAATGAGCAGTTCTTC.

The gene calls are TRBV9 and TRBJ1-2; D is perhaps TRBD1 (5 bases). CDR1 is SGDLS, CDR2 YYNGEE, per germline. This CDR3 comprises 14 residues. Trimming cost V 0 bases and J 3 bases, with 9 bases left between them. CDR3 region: CASSVARGYYGYTF. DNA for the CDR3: TGTGCCAGCAGCGTAGCTCGGGGGTACTATGGCTACACCTTC.

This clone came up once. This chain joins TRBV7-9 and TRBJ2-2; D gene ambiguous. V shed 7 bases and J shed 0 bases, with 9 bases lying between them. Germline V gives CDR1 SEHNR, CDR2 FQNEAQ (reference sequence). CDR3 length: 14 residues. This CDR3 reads CASNLLPNTGELFF. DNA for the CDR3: TGTGCCAGCAACTTGCTACCGAACACCGGGGAGCTGTTTTTT.

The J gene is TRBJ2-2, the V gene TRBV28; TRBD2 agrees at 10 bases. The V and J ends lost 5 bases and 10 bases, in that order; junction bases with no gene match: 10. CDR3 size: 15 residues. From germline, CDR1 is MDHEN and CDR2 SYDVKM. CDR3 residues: CASSTKAGGFTELFF. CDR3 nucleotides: TGTGCCAGCAGTACTAAAGCGGGAGGGTTTACGGAGCTGTTTTTT.

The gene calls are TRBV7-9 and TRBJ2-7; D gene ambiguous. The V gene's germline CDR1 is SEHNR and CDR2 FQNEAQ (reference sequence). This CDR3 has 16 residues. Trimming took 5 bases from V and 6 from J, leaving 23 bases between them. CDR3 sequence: CASSGSGISWPSEQYF. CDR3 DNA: TGTGCCAGCAGCGGATCAGGAATATCATGGCCCTCCGAGCAGTACTTC.

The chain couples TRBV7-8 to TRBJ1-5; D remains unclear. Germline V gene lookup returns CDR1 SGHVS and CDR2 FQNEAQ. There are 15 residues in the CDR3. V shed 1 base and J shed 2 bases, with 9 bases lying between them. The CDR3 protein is CASSLGEDRNQPQHF. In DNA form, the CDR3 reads TGTGCCAGCAGCTTAGGAGAGGACCGCAATCAGCCCCAGCATTTT.

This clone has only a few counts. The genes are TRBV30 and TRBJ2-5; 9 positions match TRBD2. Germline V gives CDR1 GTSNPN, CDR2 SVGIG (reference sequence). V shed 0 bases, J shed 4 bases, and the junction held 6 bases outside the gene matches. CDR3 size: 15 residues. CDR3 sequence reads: CAWSVSGSWGETQYF. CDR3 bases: TGTGCCTGGAGTGTTAGCGGGAGTTGGGGAGAGACCCAGTACTTC.

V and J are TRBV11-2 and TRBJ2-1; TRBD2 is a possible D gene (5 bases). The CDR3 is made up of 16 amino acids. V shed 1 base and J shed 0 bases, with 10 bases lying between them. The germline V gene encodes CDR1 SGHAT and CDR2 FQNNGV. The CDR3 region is CASSLVAGFSYNEQFF. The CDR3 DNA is TGTGCCAGCAGCTTAGTCGCGGGTTTCTCCTACAATGAGCAGTTCTTC.

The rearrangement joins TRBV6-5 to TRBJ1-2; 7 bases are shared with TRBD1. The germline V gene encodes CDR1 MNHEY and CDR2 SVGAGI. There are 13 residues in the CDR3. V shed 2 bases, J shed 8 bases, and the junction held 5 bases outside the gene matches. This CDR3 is CASSYDRARGYTF. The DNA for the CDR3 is TGTGCCAGCAGTTACGACAGGGCCCGGGGCTACACCTTC.

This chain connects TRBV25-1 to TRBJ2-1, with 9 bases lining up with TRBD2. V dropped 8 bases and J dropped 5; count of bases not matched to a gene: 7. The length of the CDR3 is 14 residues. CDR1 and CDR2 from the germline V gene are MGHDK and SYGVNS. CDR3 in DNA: TGTGCCAGCGGAGCGGGAGGTGCGCACAATGAGCAGTTCTTC. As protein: CASGAGGAHNEQFF.

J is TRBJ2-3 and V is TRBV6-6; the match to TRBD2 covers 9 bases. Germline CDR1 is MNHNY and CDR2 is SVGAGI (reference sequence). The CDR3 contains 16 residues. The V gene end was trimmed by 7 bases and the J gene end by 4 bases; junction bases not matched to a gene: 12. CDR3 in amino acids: CASNRLGSGSADTQYF. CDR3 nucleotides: TGTGCCAGCAACCGCCTGGGTAGCGGGAGTGCAGATACGCAGTATTTT.

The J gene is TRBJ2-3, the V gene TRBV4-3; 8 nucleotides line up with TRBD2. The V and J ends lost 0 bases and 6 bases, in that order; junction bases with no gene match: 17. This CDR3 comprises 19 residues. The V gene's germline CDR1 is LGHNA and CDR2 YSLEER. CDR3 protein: CASSQDVEIIAGRVDTQYF. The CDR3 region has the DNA TGCGCCAGCAGCCAAGATGTGGAAATTATAGCGGGAAGGGTGGATACGCAGTATTTT.

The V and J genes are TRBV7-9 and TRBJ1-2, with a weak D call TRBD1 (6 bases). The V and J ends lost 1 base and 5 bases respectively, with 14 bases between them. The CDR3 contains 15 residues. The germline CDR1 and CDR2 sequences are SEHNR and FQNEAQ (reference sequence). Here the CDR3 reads CASSLEEQGMYGYTF. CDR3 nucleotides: TGTGCCAGCAGCTTAGAAGAACAGGGAATGTATGGCTACACCTTC.

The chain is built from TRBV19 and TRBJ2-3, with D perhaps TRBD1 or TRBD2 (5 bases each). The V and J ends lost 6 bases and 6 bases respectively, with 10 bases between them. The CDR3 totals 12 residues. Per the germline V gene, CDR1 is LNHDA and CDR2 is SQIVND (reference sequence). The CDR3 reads CASSGTADTQYF. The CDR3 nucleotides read TGTGCCAGTAGCGGGACCGCGGATACGCAGTATTTT.